This TCR beta chain was sequenced for a study of blood T cell repertoires in COVID-19. About the study: Spain, Italy and the United States supplied samples that represented acute and convalescent COVID-19.

Germline CDR1 is MNHEY and CDR2 is SVGAGI. Trimming pared 8 bases from V and 4 bases from J, leaving 12 bases between. This CDR3 contains 13 residues. Produced via immunoSEQ multiplex PCR; TCRdb's table is partial and in-frame only. This sample yields 30,000 to 45,000 clones, of which under 90% are seen a single time; 5.5% to 6.5% belongs to the top ten. The genes are TRBV6-5 and TRBJ2-4, with D hard to call. The source is a human donor in a cohort sampled during active COVID-19. The sample comprised peripheral blood. The CDR3 here is CASQSQDKNIQYF. In DNA, the CDR3 is TGTGCCAGCCAGAGCCAGGATAAAAACATTCAGTACTTC.